The 14 T cell receptor beta chains in this list originate from one sample, sequenced in a study of OX40 agonist ivuxolimab in advanced cancers. Only in-frame clones appear in the TCRdb table, and some are missing; sequencing was by immunoSEQ multiplex PCR. The table shows 90,000 to 100,000 clones, with roughly 90% occurring only once. The sample in question was CD4+ or CD8+ T cells sorted from blood, obtained in a trial of the OX40 agonist ivuxolimab. The origin of the receptors is an adult with an advanced solid tumor such as melanoma, head and neck, liver or kidney cancer.

The chain combines TRBV9 with TRBJ2-5; the D gene could be TRBD1 or TRBD2 (7 bases each). CDR1 is SGDLS and CDR2 is YYNGEE in the germline V gene. Trimming removed 0 bases from V and 3 bases from J, with 18 bases in between. CDR3 length: 17 residues. CDR3 DNA: TGTGCCAGCAGCGTAGACCCCTGGGGAGGGGGCGAAGAGACCCAGTACTTC. Translating gives CASSVDPWGGGEETQYF.

The J gene is TRBJ2-4, the V gene TRBV29-1; D unclear. CDR3 size: 15 residues. From germline, CDR1 is SQVTM and CDR2 ANQGSEA. Trimming removed 4 bases from V and 0 bases from J, with 13 bases in between. CDR3 sequence (DNA): TGCAGCGTTGGACATGACCTACTAGCCAAAAACATTCAGTACTTC. It codes for CSVGHDLLAKNIQYF.

The chain recombines TRBV5-6 with TRBJ2-3, with TRBD2 matching 14 bases. The CDR3 has 16 residues. V dropped 4 bases and J dropped 6; count of bases not matched to a gene: 7. The germline CDR1 and CDR2 sequences are SGHDT and YYEEEE. The chain's CDR3 is CASSRRLAGGQDTQYF. In DNA form, the CDR3 reads TGTGCCAGCAGCCGTCGACTAGCGGGGGGGCAGGATACGCAGTATTTT.

The table lists this clone with a count of one. Mismatch with germline at one junction end may stem from a read error. This chain joins TRBV10-3 and TRBJ2-1; TRBD1 agrees at 9 bases. This CDR3 has 15 residues. CDR1 and CDR2 from the germline V gene are ENHRY and SYGVKD. The CDR3 reads CAIREWTGQGNEQFF. CDR3 DNA sequence: TGTGCCATCAGGGAGTGGACGGGACAGGGAAATGAGCAGTTCTTC.

This clone has only one observation. The chain links TRBV2 to TRBJ2-5; 7 bases fit TRBD2. Per the germline V gene, CDR1 is SNHLY and CDR2 is FYNNEI. The CDR3 is 20 residues long. V shed 0 bases and J 2 bases; nucleotides not matched to a gene: 18. The CDR3 is CASSEAGLILAGFAQETQYF. The CDR3 coding sequence is TGTGCCAGCAGTGAAGCGGGACTAATATTGGCGGGGTTTGCTCAAGAGACCCAGTACTTC.

J is TRBJ2-7 and V is TRBV4-1, with 9 nucleotides matching TRBD1. The junction had 10 bases not matched to a gene; V was cut back by 4 bases and J by 6 bases. CDR3 length: 15 residues. Germline assignment: CDR1 MGHRA and CDR2 YSYEKL. The CDR3: CASSRTAGQGPEQYF. The CDR3 DNA reads TGCGCCAGCAGCCGGACAGCGGGACAGGGACCCGAGCAGTACTTC.

This clone came up once. This sequence joins TRBV7-8 and TRBJ2-2, with 11 bases aligning to TRBD2. The ends lost 1 base at V and 8 bases at J; junction bases unmatched: 3. The CDR3 length is 15 residues. The germline gives CDR1 SGHVS, CDR2 FQNEAQ. CDR3 DNA: TGTGCCAGCAGCTTAGTAGGGACTAGCGGTGGGGAGCTGTTTTTT. Its protein is CASSLVGTSGGELFF. Drawing the rest from reference TRBV7-8 and TRBJ2-2, the complete variable domain is GAGVSQSPRYKVAKRGQDVALRCDPISGHVSLFWYQQALGQGPEFLTYFQNEAQLDKSGLPSDRFFAERPEGSVSTLKIQRTQQEDSAVYLCASSLVGTSGGELFFGEGSRLTVL.

The rearrangement links TRBV5-1 to TRBJ1-5, with 7 bases identical to TRBD1. Losses at the gene ends were 4 bases for V and 2 bases for J; bases not matched to a gene: 3. The CDR3 length is 14 residues. The germline V gene has CDR1 SGHRS and CDR2 YFSETQ. The CDR3: CASSPGQGNQPQHF. In DNA form, the CDR3 reads TGCGCCAGCAGCCCCGGACAGGGCAATCAGCCCCAGCATTTT.

This clone was recorded only once. The chain couples TRBV19 to TRBJ2-3; D gene ambiguous. Per the germline V gene, CDR1 is LNHDA and CDR2 is SQIVND (reference sequence). The CDR3 loop spans 13 amino acids. V shed 1 base and J shed 1 base, with 3 bases lying between them. The CDR3 is CASSIAGTDTQYF. CDR3 nucleotides: TGTGCCAGTAGTATAGCAGGCACAGATACGCAGTATTTT.

The J gene is TRBJ2-3, the V gene TRBV1; TRBD2 is taken as the D call from the table, unchecked against the DNA. TRBV1 is classified as a pseudogene. The CDR3 has 16 amino acids. The CDR3 reads CTSSHPVAGGGHSQYF. CDR3 DNA: TGCACCAGCAGCCACCCCGTAGCGGGGGGGGGTCATTCGCAGTATTTT.

The chain links TRBV7-9 to TRBJ1-1; no clear D. The CDR3 runs 16 residues. The germline V gene has CDR1 SEHNR and CDR2 FQNEAQ (reference sequence). The V gene lost 5 bases and the J gene lost 0 bases, with 16 bases spanning the gap. CDR3 loop: CASSKDGHRLNTEAFF. In nucleotides, the CDR3 is TGTGCCAGCAGCAAAGATGGGCACCGGCTGAACACTGAAGCTTTCTTT.

The chain combines TRBV2 with TRBJ2-7; D ambiguous. The CDR3 is 13 residues long. V dropped 1 base and J dropped 3 bases, with 7 bases sitting between them. Germline CDR1 and CDR2: SNHLY and FYNNEI. Here the CDR3 DNA reads TGTGCCAGCAGTGAAGATTACGACTACGAGCAGTACTTC. It specifies CASSEDYDYEQYF.

This chain joins TRBV15 and TRBJ1-2; no firm D call. CDR1 is LNHNV and CDR2 is YYDKDF in the germline V gene (reference sequence). Trimming removed 1 base at V and 2 bases at J, with 11 bases between. This CDR3 comprises 15 residues. This CDR3 reads CATSRGAGPNYGYTF. DNA of the CDR3: TGTGCCACCAGCAGAGGAGCGGGCCCAAACTATGGCTACACCTTC.

The rearrangement joins TRBV6-1 to TRBJ1-2; 8 bases map to TRBD1. CDR3 length equals 13 residues. Germline V lookup: CDR1 MNHNS, CDR2 SASEGT. Germline trimming cut 6 bases from V and 7 bases from J; bases unmatched to any gene: 7. CDR3 amino acids: CASRAGTGRGYTF. For the CDR3, the DNA is TGTGCCAGCAGGGCCGGGACAGGACGTGGCTACACCTTC.